This TCR beta chain was documented in a study of molecular identifiers for immune sequencing clone quantification. Study at large: The replicates split RNA from approximately 22,000 or 94,000 naive CD8 cells five ways and sequenced four.

Comment on this clonotype: As yet, its antigen is unknown. A much bigger clone sits one base away, suggesting this may be a read error.

Naive CD8 T cells, phenotype CD8+CD4-CCR7+CD45RA+, were sorted. As previously described, bulk TCR libraries were made using listed TCR primers. In TCRdb, the PCR reads were re-called with MiXCR into one record per CDR3 protein. The table includes about 640,000 distinct CDR3 sequences, less than 20% detected once. The study's findings and limits: Among about 1 million naive cells, as was reported, spiked Jurkat TCR RNA from one cell was detectable.

The CDR3 loop spans 15 amino acids. V lost 3 bases to trimming and J lost 5 bases; unmatched junction nucleotides: 3. Germline V gene sequence: CDR1 LGHNA, CDR2 YNFKEQ. This TCR derives from a human donor in good health. Some libraries in this study had Jurkat cell RNA spiked in. The chain recombines TRBV4-2 with TRBJ2-4, with TRBD1 identical over 11 bases. Sequenced sample: naive CD8+ T cells from blood, with Jurkat cell RNA spiked in. This sample's subset: FACS-sorted CD8+CD4-CCR7+CD45RA+ naive T cells. The CDR3 loop is CASSQGTGGENIQYF. CDR3 sequence (DNA): TGTGCCAGCAGCCAGGGGACAGGGGGGGAAAACATTCAGTACTTC.